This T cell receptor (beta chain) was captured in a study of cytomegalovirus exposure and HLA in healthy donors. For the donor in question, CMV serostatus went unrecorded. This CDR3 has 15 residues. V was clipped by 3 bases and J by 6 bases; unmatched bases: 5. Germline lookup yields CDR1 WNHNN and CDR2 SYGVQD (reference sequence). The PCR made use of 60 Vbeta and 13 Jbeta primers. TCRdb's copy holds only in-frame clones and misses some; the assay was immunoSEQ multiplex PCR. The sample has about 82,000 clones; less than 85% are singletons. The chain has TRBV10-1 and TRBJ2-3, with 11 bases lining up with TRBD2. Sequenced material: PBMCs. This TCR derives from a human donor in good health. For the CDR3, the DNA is TGCGCCAGCAGTGATCCCTTAGCGGGGGGGGATACGCAGTATTTT. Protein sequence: CASSDPLAGGDTQYF.